This T cell receptor beta chain was documented in a study of T cells in Graves' hyperthyroidism and ophthalmopathy (dated by TCRdb to the late 2010s). Turning to the overall study: Peripheral blood samples were taken at initial diagnosis, before any treatment was given. The study also compared thyroid tissue and blood T-cell repertoires from several Graves' hyperthyroidism patients. After sampling, hyperthyroidism patients received methimazole starting at 30 mg daily, and ophthalmopathy patients received high-dose intravenous methylprednisolone. According to the paper, TCR Vbeta CDR3 sequencing was carried out on 135 peripheral blood samples, which came from under 50 ophthalmopathy, 80 or so hyperthyroidism and roughly 17 progressor patients. TCR V-J signatures able to tell the groups apart were searched for in a discovery cohort of some 100 patients, of whom about 40 had Graves' ophthalmopathy and roughly 58 had stable Graves' hyperthyroidism. An independent validation cohort of about 20 hyperthyroidism patients and about 16 patients who later progressed to ophthalmopathy tested prospective prediction of ophthalmopathy. For training and testing, the 80 to 100 patients in the discovery cohort were randomly divided in a 7:3 ratio.

Hyperthyroidism patients were newly diagnosed, with disease duration under 2 months, and aged 18 to 65 years. Exclusion was applied to patients with uncontrolled infections, other autoimmune diseases, pregnancy or lactation. Diagnoses were based on clinical symptoms, serum thyroxine and TRAb, thyroid ultrasound and orbital computed tomography. For progressor patients, blood was drawn at the first diagnosis of hyperthyroidism, before any ophthalmopathy symptoms had appeared. PBMCs were separated from over 9 ml of fresh peripheral blood using Ficoll-Paque density gradient centrifugation. Patients classed as progressors first received a Graves' hyperthyroidism diagnosis and then went on to develop ophthalmopathy during follow-up. Trizol reagent was used to extract total RNA, and RNA quality was then checked on an Agilent 2100 Bioanalyzer. Reading the germline V gene (reference sequence) gives CDR1 LNHNV and CDR2 YYDKDF. The CDR3 spans 15 residues, from the cysteine through the phenylalanine. The only DNA kept is the CDR3, 45 bases in frame from the first base.

A note on this clonotype: The clone's antigen remains unknown. A much bigger clone sits one base away, suggesting this may be a read error.

What the authors observed across the whole study: Most expanded thyroid clonotypes (frequency above 0.001) were also detected in blood, a finding suggesting that blood repertoires may reflect thyroid immune responses. A 13 V-J signature model separated ophthalmopathy from stable hyperthyroidism, with roughly 88% sensitivity and approximately 81% specificity in cross-validation and 80%/75% in testing. In validation, progression to ophthalmopathy was predicted by the model with 70% to 71% sensitivity and 72% to 85% specificity, a median of approximately 6.5 months before onset. No statistical method was used to set the sample size in advance, and investigators knew the group allocation.

Amplification of TCR beta CDR3 regions was carried out from RNA transcripts. A first-round RT-PCR of the TCR CDR3 used the HTBI primer set with the Qiagen OneStep RT-PCR kit. A second multiplex PCR round built the libraries, followed by size selection and purification. The libraries were sequenced on an Illumina HiSeq2000 using paired-end 100 bp reads. In the authors' own workflow: SOAPnuke was used to process the raw data, removing reads that contained adapters or uncalled bases, had a mean Phred below 15, or lacked an exact match to the constant primer or identifier. COPE v1.2.5 was used to merge the high-quality paired reads, and each unique nucleotide sequence was defined as a clonotype. MiTCR v1.1 was used to align the clonotypes against IMGT TRBV, TRBD and TRBJ reference segments. Analysis was restricted to V-J combinations with a frequency above 0.0001, which covered about 99% of repertoires. A TCS score was defined as the ratio between F50 (clonal expansion) and ExV (chaos), using BLOSUM62-based TCRdist between CDR3 peptides within each V-J. Welch's t-statistics and random forest reduced 514 V-J features to some 14, which were used in a naive Bayes classifier (R e1071). TCRdb ran its own pipeline on the public reads, namely fastp trimming at Q25 and MiXCR clone calling, and kept in-frame beta chains. Identical CDR3 protein sequences are pooled into one entry, listed with their most common genes and DNA. TCRdb's processing, not the authors' own work, is the source of the V and J calls. The sample data list about 360,000 distinct CDR3 sequences, and about 15% of these were observed just once. The ten largest clones represent around a quarter of the sample.

Recombination joined TRBV15 with TRBJ2-1; the central 8 bases match TRBD2. The material sequenced was blood. The sequence derives from a woman aged 18 to 35 with Graves' hyperthyroidism that later progressed to Graves' ophthalmopathy. Here is the DNA: TGTGCCACCGGCAGAGAAGCGGGAGCGGACAATGAGCAGTTCTTC. The encoded protein is CATGREAGADNEQFF. Full variable domain (CDR3 extended with the reference TRBV15 and TRBJ2-1 proteins): DAMVIQNPRYQVTQFGKPVTLSCSQTLNHNVMYWYQQKSSQAPKLLFHYYDKDFNNEADTPDNFQSRRPNTSFCFLDIRSPGLGDTAMYLCATGREAGADNEQFFGPGTRLTVL.